The clone carrying this TCR beta chain was detected a few times. The antigen is undetermined. As part of library construction, unique molecular identifiers were attached to individual cDNA molecules. TCRdb used MiXCR to reprocess the 5' RACE reads, holding one entry per CDR3 protein. The sample includes approximately 69,000 distinct CDR3 sequences, about 12% seen only once; the top ten take approximately 6.4%. This record belongs to a study of early T cells in non-severe SARS-CoV-2 infection. For the study at large: Bulk RNA from unsorted whole blood was sequenced; chains were unpaired.

Study conclusions and caveats: Anti-spike CD8 responses were favored by VDJdb matching, which missed private and CD4 specificities.

V lost 8 bases, J lost 3 bases, and 14 bases lay in between. This CDR3 region has 13 residues. Looked up from germline, CDR1 is MNHEY and CDR2 is SVGEGT. The specimen sequenced was whole blood. This chain uses TRBV6-2 or TRBV6-3 with TRBJ2-7; D uncertain. The sequence derives from an adult who was a healthcare worker with PCR-confirmed SARS-CoV-2 infection or an uninfected control (not recorded which). For the CDR3, the DNA is TGTGCCAGCGGGATGCAGAGGCTCTACGAGCAGTACTTC. Translating gives CASGMQRLYEQYF.